This T cell receptor (beta chain) was sequenced for a study of T-cell reconstitution after alpha-beta-depleted transplantation in children. This clonotype came up many times. What it recognizes is unknown. The CDR3 is 13 residues long. Germline CDR1 MDHEN, CDR2 SYDVKM. V shed 2 bases and J 8 bases; nucleotides not matched to a gene: 3. General study results and limits: When one year had passed after transplant, most T-cell counts and diversity came from newly produced T cells. About two months after transplant, alpha-beta T cells reportedly came from several hundred expanded graft clones. The origin of high day-60 TCRbeta diversity in some patients lay in surviving recipient T cells and thymic progenitors.

Construction of the TCRbeta library involved unique molecular identifiers. Via MiXCR, TCRdb re-called the PCR reads, giving one row per CDR3 protein. The sample yields roughly 500,000 distinct CDR3 sequences, about 11% seen once. Specimen: PBMCs, collected before TCRalphabeta/CD19-depleted stem cell transplant. The chain joins TRBV28 to TRBJ2-1, with 7 bases fitting TRBD1. The source is a child aged 2 to 15 with inherited bone marrow failure, due to receive a stem cell transplant. CDR3 in amino acids: CASSLEGAYEQFF. CDR3 DNA sequence: TGTGCCAGCAGTTTAGAGGGGGCGTATGAGCAGTTCTTC.